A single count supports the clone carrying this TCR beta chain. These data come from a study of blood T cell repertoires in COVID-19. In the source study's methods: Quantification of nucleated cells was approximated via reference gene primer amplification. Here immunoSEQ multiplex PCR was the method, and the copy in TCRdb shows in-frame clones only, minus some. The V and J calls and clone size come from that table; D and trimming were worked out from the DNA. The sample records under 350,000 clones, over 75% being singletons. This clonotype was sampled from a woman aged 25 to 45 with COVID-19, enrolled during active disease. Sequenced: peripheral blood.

CDR3 protein: CASSRRGQGLQETQYF. As DNA, the CDR3 is TGTGCCAGCTCACGTCGGGGCCAGGGGCTACAAGAGACCCAGTACTTC. The V call is TRBV18, the J call TRBJ2-5; TRBD1 is a possible D gene (6 bases). From germline, CDR1 is KGHSH and CDR2 LQKENI. V was trimmed by 4 bases and J by 2 bases, leaving 17 bases between them. This CDR3 has 16 residues.